Given below is one T cell receptor beta chain in context. As yet, its antigen is unknown. The junction departs from the called germline gene at one end, perhaps through a read error. In germline, CDR1 is MNHEY, CDR2 SMNVEV (reference sequence). This CDR3 spans 13 amino acids. This sample was included in a study of molecular identifiers for immune sequencing clone quantification. On the study more broadly: Replicates split RNA from approximately 22,000 or 94,000 naive CD8 cells five ways, and the researchers sequenced four portions. Study findings and constraints: Highly expanded clone sizes could be underestimated by identical TCR molecules sharing a barcode. More than 97% of effector molecules, versus under 1% of naive-cell molecules, belonged to clones above 20 RNA copies.

TCRdb redid the calling of the PCR reads with MiXCR, one entry per CDR3 protein. The sample holds about 510,000 distinct CDR3 sequences; 20% to 25% are singletons and the top ten take more than 0.8%. The gene calls are TRBV27 and TRBJ2-7; no firm D call. Sequencing input: naive CD8+ T cells from blood, with Jurkat cell RNA spiked in. Subset here: FACS-sorted CD8+CD4-CCR7+CD45RA+ naive T cells. The TCR originated in a human donor in good health. Some libraries in this study had Jurkat cell RNA spiked in. The CDR3 reads CSSSPGLNYEQYF. The DNA of the CDR3 is TGTTCCAGCAGTCCGGGTCTGAACTACGAGCAGTACTTC.